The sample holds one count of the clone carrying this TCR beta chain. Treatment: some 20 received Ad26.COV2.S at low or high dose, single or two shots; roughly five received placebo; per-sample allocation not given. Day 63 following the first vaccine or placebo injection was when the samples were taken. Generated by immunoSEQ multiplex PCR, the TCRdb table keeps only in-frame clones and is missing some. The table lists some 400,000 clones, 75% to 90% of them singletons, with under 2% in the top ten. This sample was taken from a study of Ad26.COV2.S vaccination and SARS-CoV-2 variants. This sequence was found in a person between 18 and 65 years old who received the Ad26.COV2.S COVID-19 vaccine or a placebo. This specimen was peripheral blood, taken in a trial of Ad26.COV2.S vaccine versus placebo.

Here the CDR3 reads CASNRDRGYNEQFF. The CDR3 DNA reads TGTGCCAGCAACCGGGACAGGGGTTACAATGAGCAGTTCTTC. The V call is TRBV2, the J call TRBJ2-1; TRBD1 aligns across 10 bases. V trimming: 7 bases; J trimming: 4 bases; junction bases outside the gene matches: 4. The CDR3 covers 14 residues. Germline lookup yields CDR1 SNHLY and CDR2 FYNNEI.